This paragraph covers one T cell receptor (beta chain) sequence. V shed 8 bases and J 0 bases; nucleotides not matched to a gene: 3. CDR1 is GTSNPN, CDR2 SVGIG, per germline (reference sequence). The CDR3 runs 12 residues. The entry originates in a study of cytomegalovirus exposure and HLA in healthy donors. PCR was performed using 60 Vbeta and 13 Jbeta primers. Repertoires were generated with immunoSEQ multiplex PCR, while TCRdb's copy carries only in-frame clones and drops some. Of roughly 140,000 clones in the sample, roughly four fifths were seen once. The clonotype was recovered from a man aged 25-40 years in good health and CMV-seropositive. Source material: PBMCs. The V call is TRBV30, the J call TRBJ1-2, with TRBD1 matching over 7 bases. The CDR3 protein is CAGGQANYGYTF. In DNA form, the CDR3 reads TGTGCCGGAGGACAGGCTAACTATGGCTACACCTTC. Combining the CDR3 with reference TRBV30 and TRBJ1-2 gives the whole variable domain SQTIHQWPATLVQPVGSPLSLECTVEGTSNPNLYWYRQAAGRGLQLLFYSVGIGQISSEVPQNLSASRPQDRQFILSSKKLLLSDSGFYLCAGGQANYGYTFGSGTRLTVV.